Here is one T cell receptor (beta chain) with its context. The data belong to a study of T cell responses to AZD1222 COVID-19 vaccine. Using immunoSEQ multiplex PCR, the repertoire was profiled, and TCRdb retains in-frame clones only, with some absent. Of about 79,000 clones listed, 92% are singletons. The germline CDR1 and CDR2 sequences are SGHAT and FQNNGV. The CDR3 is 14 residues long. Trimming cost V 5 bases and J 6 bases, with 11 bases left between them. The chain combines TRBV11-2 with TRBJ1-6, with no clear D. The sequence derives from an adult in good health. The sample was peripheral blood, taken on day 0 of MenACWY control vaccination. The CDR3: CASSLFRPNSPLHF. CDR3 nucleotide sequence: TGTGCCAGCAGCCTATTCCGACCTAATTCACCCCTCCACTTT.